The 20 T cell receptor beta chains in this list originate from one sample, sequenced in a study of technical replicates of blood from several donors. Profiling relied on immunoSEQ multiplex PCR, and the TCRdb table lists in-frame clones only, not all of them. In the table there are about 76,000 clones, about 86% of which are singletons. Sequencing was performed on PBMCs. The receptors here all came from a human donor in good health. Some clones in this sample may be carry-over from other donors' samples.

The chain has TRBV4-3 and TRBJ1-1; the D is unclear. This CDR3 contains 15 residues. Germline CDR1 and CDR2: LGHNA and YSLEER. V was cut by 0 bases and J by 0 bases, with 8 bases left in between. In DNA, the CDR3 is TGCGCCAGCAGCCAAGATCAGGATATGAACACTGAAGCTTTCTTT. Translation gives CASSQDQDMNTEAFF.

J is TRBJ2-5 and V is TRBV6-1, with 12 positions matching TRBD1. The CDR3 length is 15 residues. The ends lost 7 bases at V and 4 bases at J; junction bases unmatched: 7. Germline V gives CDR1 MNHNS, CDR2 SASEGT. The CDR3 DNA is TGTGCCAGCAATAGAGGGACAGGGGGCTTAGAGACCCAGTACTTC. As protein: CASNRGTGGLETQYF.

This clone has only a few counts. Here the CDR3 DNA reads TGCGCCAGCAGCTTGGTCCGGACAGGGGGGAACACCGGGGAGCTGTTTTTT. Translated, it gives CASSLVRTGGNTGELFF. This sequence joins TRBV5-1 and TRBJ2-2; 10 bases agree with TRBD1. This CDR3 has 17 residues. V was clipped by 0 bases and J by 1 base; unmatched bases: 3. Germline lookup yields CDR1 SGHRS and CDR2 YFSETQ.

This clone was found once. The chain uses TRBV15 and TRBJ2-2; possibly TRBD2 for D (6 bases). Germline-derived CDR1 and CDR2 are LNHNV and YYDKDF (reference sequence). The CDR3 totals 15 residues. V shed 4 bases and J shed 1 base, with 10 bases lying between them. Here the CDR3 DNA reads TGTGCCACCAGCAAGGGCGGGGAGAACACCGGGGAGCTGTTTTTT. The encoded protein is CATSKGGENTGELFF. Based on the CDR3 plus reference TRBV15 and TRBJ2-2, the full variable domain is DAMVIQNPRYQVTQFGKPVTLSCSQTLNHNVMYWYQQKSSQAPKLLFHYYDKDFNNEADTPDNFQSRRPNTSFCFLDIRSPGLGDTAMYLCATSKGGENTGELFFGEGSRLTVL.

The CDR3, as DNA: TGTGCCAGCAGCCCCGACAGCGCTAGCGGCTACGAGCAGTACTTC. Encoded protein: CASSPDSASGYEQYF. The chain has TRBV6-6 and TRBJ2-7, with 7 bases fitting TRBD2. Looked up from germline, CDR1 is MNHNY and CDR2 is SVGAGI (reference sequence). This CDR3 has 15 amino acids. Trimming at V came to 6 bases and at J to 3 bases, leaving 11 bases not matched to a gene.

V usage is TRBV6-5 and J usage is TRBJ1-6, with 7 bases that match TRBD1. V gave up 2 bases and J gave up 9 bases; unmatched junction bases: 4. From germline, CDR1 is MNHEY and CDR2 SVGAGI. The CDR3 is made up of 14 amino acids. The CDR3 bases are TGTGCCAGCAGTTACGGGACAGAGGTTTCACCCCTCCACTTT. The encoded protein is CASSYGTEVSPLHF.

CDR3 DNA: TGTGCCAGCAGTGTCCAGGGACAGGGGCGGTTCCACGAGCAGTACTTC. Translating gives CASSVQGQGRFHEQYF. V usage is TRBV6-1 and J usage is TRBJ2-7, with 10 bases matching TRBD1. This CDR3 contains 16 residues. Trimming cost V 4 bases and J 5 bases; bases outside gene matches: 11. In germline, CDR1 is MNHNS, CDR2 SASEGT.

This clone appeared a single time. This chain joins TRBV28 and TRBJ2-7; TRBD2 matches at 8 bases. This CDR3 region has 13 residues. Trimming at V came to 7 bases and at J to 5 bases, leaving 7 bases not matched to a gene. Germline V gene data show CDR1 as MDHEN and CDR2 as SYDVKM. The chain's CDR3 is CASTSGGPDEQYF. The CDR3, as DNA: TGTGCCAGCACCTCGGGGGGGCCGGACGAGCAGTACTTC.

The V call is TRBV6-1, the J call TRBJ2-5; 10 bases match TRBD2. Judging by the DNA end, TRBJ2-7 fits better; the J call may be wrong. Germline assignment: CDR1 MNHNS and CDR2 SASEGT. The CDR3 is made up of 19 amino acids. DNA for the CDR3: TGTGCCAGCAGTGAAACGTGGCCGAATAGCGGGAGGCCCTCCTACGAGCAGTACTTC. Translating gives CASSETWPNSGRPSYEQYF.

The gene calls are TRBV4-1 and TRBJ2-7; 7 bases match TRBD1. V was pared by 3 bases and J by 7 bases, with 12 bases of the junction left unmatched. This CDR3 region has 15 residues. CDR1 is MGHRA, CDR2 YSYEKL, per germline. CDR3 sequence (DNA): TGCGCCAGCAGCCAGGCACAGGGGATCCTAGGGGAGCAGTACTTC. Its protein is CASSQAQGILGEQYF.

This rearrangement joins TRBV7-3 to TRBJ2-2, with TRBD2 identical over 8 bases. Germline CDR1 reads SGHTA; CDR2 reads FQGTGA. The CDR3 loop spans 16 amino acids. V dropped 2 bases and J dropped 5; count of bases not matched to a gene: 7. CDR3 sequence reads: CASSLYGTRYTGELFF. The CDR3 DNA reads TGTGCCAGCAGCTTATATGGGACTAGGTATACCGGGGAGCTGTTTTTT.

The CDR3 nucleotides read TGCGCCAGCAGCCAAGATTTCGCGGGGATTGAGCAGTTCTTC. This translates into CASSQDFAGIEQFF. The chain has TRBV4-3 and TRBJ2-1; tentatively, D is TRBD2 (6 bases). Trimming took 0 bases from V and 9 from J, leaving 12 bases between them. CDR1 is LGHNA and CDR2 is YSLEER in the germline V gene. CDR3 length equals 14 residues.

This clone has only a few counts. V is TRBV4-1 and J is TRBJ2-5; 12 nucleotides align to TRBD2. In germline, CDR1 is MGHRA, CDR2 YSYEKL. The CDR3 extends over 17 amino acids. Trimming took 3 bases from V and 5 from J; bases not matched to a gene: 10. The CDR3 DNA is TGCGCCAGCAGCCAGGGTCTAGCGGGAGGGCCGGGGGAGACCCAGTACTTC. This sequence encodes CASSQGLAGGPGETQYF.

The gene calls are TRBV7-8 and TRBJ2-7; TRBD1 aligns across 7 bases. The V gene's germline CDR1 is SGHVS and CDR2 FQNEAQ. J gave up 1 base and V 3 bases, and 0 bases lay outside the gene matches. The CDR3 sequence is 13 residues long. This CDR3 reads CASSLDRSYEQYF. As DNA, the CDR3 is TGTGCCAGCAGCTTGGACAGGTCCTACGAGCAGTACTTC.

The chain couples TRBV6-1 to TRBJ2-3; TRBD1 matches at 8 bases. The junction had 3 bases not matched to a gene; V was cut back by 7 bases and J by 0 bases. Germline lookup yields CDR1 MNHNS and CDR2 SASEGT. The CDR3 is made up of 14 amino acids. CDR3 region: CASTDRGSTDTQYF. Written as DNA, the CDR3 is TGTGCCAGCACAGACAGGGGAAGCACAGATACGCAGTATTTT.

This clone is a singleton in its sample. J is TRBJ2-5 and V is TRBV9, with TRBD2 matching 10 bases. V lost 4 bases, J lost 5 bases, and 5 bases stayed unmatched. The CDR3 consists of 14 residues. Germline V gene sequence: CDR1 SGDLS, CDR2 YYNGEE. The CDR3 sequence: CASSQRLAGETQYF. The DNA of the CDR3 is TGTGCCAGCAGCCAGAGACTAGCGGGTGAGACCCAGTACTTC.

V is TRBV30 and J is TRBJ1-1; D is possibly TRBD1 (5 bases). CDR1 GTSNPN and CDR2 SVGIG come from the germline V gene (reference sequence). The germline V and J ends were trimmed by 0 bases and 7 bases, with 15 bases remaining between them. CDR3 length: 14 amino acids. The CDR3 reads CAWSVRGSGGEAFF. The CDR3 DNA is TGTGCCTGGAGTGTACGGGGGTCGGGGGGTGAAGCTTTCTTT.

CDR3 DNA sequence: TGTGCCAGCAGCCAGATGGGGCTCATGAACACTGAAGCTTTCTTT. This encodes CASSQMGLMNTEAFF. The chain links TRBV11-2 to TRBJ1-1; tentatively, D is TRBD1 (5 bases). The V end lost 5 bases, the J end lost 0 bases, and 13 bases lay between the germline ends. CDR1 SGHAT and CDR2 FQNNGV come from the germline V gene. The CDR3 runs to 15 residues.

J is TRBJ1-2 and V is TRBV29-1; a weak D match, TRBD1 (5 bases). The CDR3 runs 13 residues. CDR1 is SQVTM, CDR2 ANQGSEA, per germline. V shed 6 bases and J shed 1 base, with 12 bases lying between them. The DNA for the CDR3 is TGCAGCGTGAGTGACAGCAGTAACTATGGCTACACCTTC. Protein product: CSVSDSSNYGYTF.

V is TRBV29-1 and J is TRBJ2-1; 11 nucleotides line up with TRBD1. J was trimmed by 4 bases and V by 7 bases; bases with no gene match: 3. The CDR3 extends over 13 amino acids. Germline loops: CDR1 SQVTM, CDR2 ANQGSEA. The DNA of the CDR3 is TGCAGCGCCGGGACAGGGGGGTACAATGAGCAGTTCTTC. This gives the protein CSAGTGGYNEQFF.